These 15 T cell receptor beta chains were all obtained from the same sample, sequenced in a study of cytomegalovirus exposure and HLA in healthy donors (dated by TCRdb to 2016 to 2017). The library relied on the immunoSEQ multiplex PCR assay. The multiplex PCR relied on a mix of 60 forward primers for TCR Vbeta segments and 13 reverse primers for TCR Jbeta segments. The clones in this table, taken by TCRdb from immuneACCESS, are in-frame only. Not every clone is retained; where verified, under half of the shortfall comes from an unresolved V gene, and the cause of the rest is unknown. This sample comprises roughly 110,000 clones, around three quarters of them detected only once. Approximately 4.2% of the sample is held by the ten biggest clonotypes. Sequencing was performed on PBMCs. The receptor set was obtained from a male donor in good health and CMV-seronegative.

Turning to this clone: Within the sample, other DNA sequences also encode this same CDR3. V gene TRBV28 combines with J gene TRBJ1-4; D remains ambiguous. The length of the CDR3 is 14 residues. V dropped 1 base and J dropped 7 bases, with 10 bases sitting between them. CDR1 and CDR2 (germline): MDHEN, SYDVKM. The CDR3 loop is CASSLYAPGEKLFF. The CDR3, as DNA: TGTGCCAGCAGTTTATACGCCCCAGGTGAAAAACTGTTTTTT.

This sequence joins TRBV19 and TRBJ2-5, with no clear D. The DNA end lines up better with TRBJ2-7; the J call may be wrong. The CDR3 sequence is 13 residues long. Germline assignment: CDR1 LNHDA and CDR2 SQIVND (reference sequence). The CDR3 sequence: CASSMGSSYEQYF. DNA for the CDR3: TGTGCCAGTAGTATGGGCAGCTCCTACGAGCAGTACTTC.

The chain joins TRBV2 to TRBJ2-4; D call uncertain. In germline, CDR1 is SNHLY, CDR2 FYNNEI. The CDR3 is 16 residues long. The germline V and J ends were trimmed by 6 bases and 0 bases, with 15 bases remaining between them. The CDR3 nucleotides read TGTGCCAGCAGGAAATCGGTGCAGGTAGCCAAAAACATTCAGTACTTC. Residues: CASRKSVQVAKNIQYF.

The chain recombines TRBV2 with TRBJ2-1; TRBD2 aligns across 10 bases. With 4 bases clipped from V and 0 bases from J, the junction kept 3 bases outside the gene matches. CDR3 length: 16 residues. CDR1 and CDR2 from the germline V gene are SNHLY and FYNNEI. The chain's CDR3 is CASSGASGSSYNEQFF. For the CDR3, the DNA is TGTGCCAGCAGTGGCGCTAGCGGGAGCTCCTACAATGAGCAGTTCTTC.

V is TRBV6-5 and J is TRBJ1-2; D unresolved. Germline-derived CDR1 and CDR2 are MNHEY and SVGAGI. The CDR3 extends over 14 amino acids. Trimming stripped 6 bases from V and 1 base from J, with 12 bases between. DNA for the CDR3: TGTGCCAGCAGCCGCGAGCCCTATAACTATGGCTACACCTTC. This sequence encodes CASSREPYNYGYTF.

The chain recombines TRBV2 with TRBJ2-7; 7 bases agree with TRBD2. From germline, CDR1 is SNHLY and CDR2 FYNNEI. V was clipped by 2 bases and J by 2 bases; unmatched bases: 3. CDR3 length equals 14 residues. CDR3 nucleotides: TGTGCCAGCAGTGAAATCCGGGGGGCCTACGAGCAGTACTTC. Translating it yields CASSEIRGAYEQYF.

This sequence joins TRBV18 and TRBJ2-2, with 13 positions matching TRBD2. The ends lost 2 bases at V and 2 bases at J; junction bases unmatched: 2. CDR1 is KGHSH, CDR2 LQKENI, per germline. This CDR3 comprises 17 residues. DNA for the CDR3: TGTGCCAGCTCACCAGGGACTAGCGGGATTAACACCGGGGAGCTGTTTTTT. Its translation: CASSPGTSGINTGELFF.

The chain carries TRBV6-5 and TRBJ2-1, with D possibly being TRBD2 (6 bases). CDR1 MNHEY and CDR2 SVGAGI come from the germline V gene. V lost 8 bases to trimming and J lost 4 bases, with 18 bases between them. This CDR3 region has 15 residues. This chain's CDR3 is CASSFSGLTYNEQFF. DNA of the CDR3: TGTGCCAGCTCCTTCAGCGGGCTGACTTACAATGAGCAGTTCTTC.

A word on this clone: Compared with germline, one end of the junction differs, possibly owing to a read error. Other DNA sequences in the sample encode the same CDR3. The chain is built from TRBV14 and TRBJ1-1; TRBD1 might be the D (5 bases). Germline-derived CDR1 and CDR2 are SGHDN and FVKESK. The length of the CDR3 is 18 residues. The DNA for the CDR3 is TGTGCCAGCAGCCCGGGACTCCGCTTTGGGTGGAAGAACACTGAGGCTTTCTTT. It translates to CASSPGLRFGWKNTEAFF.

The chain carries TRBV6-5 and TRBJ1-2; D call uncertain. Germline V gene lookup returns CDR1 MNHEY and CDR2 SVGAGI. The V and J ends lost 0 bases and 8 bases respectively, with 10 bases between them. The CDR3 has 13 residues. This CDR3 is CASSYSEGGGYTF. CDR3 DNA sequence: TGTGCCAGCAGTTACTCCGAGGGTGGCGGCTACACCTTC.

CDR3 sequence: CASSGLAGGRTDTQYF. The CDR3 DNA sequence: TGTGCCAGCAGCGGACTAGCGGGAGGGAGGACAGATACGCAGTATTTT. The chain uses TRBV9 and TRBJ2-3; 14 nucleotides agree with TRBD2. CDR1 and CDR2 from the germline V gene are SGDLS and YYNGEE. CDR3 length equals 16 residues. The V segment lost 3 bases and the J segment 3 bases; nucleotides outside the gene matches: 3.

This clone was detected once. CDR3 sequence: CASQRGERYEQYF. The CDR3, as DNA: TGTGCCAGCCAACGGGGGGAGAGGTACGAGCAGTACTTC. V is TRBV6-5 and J is TRBJ2-7; 7 bases map to TRBD2. Germline CDR1 MNHEY, CDR2 SVGAGI. CDR3 length: 13 amino acids. V was pared by 8 bases and J by 4 bases, with 8 bases of the junction left unmatched.

This clone was seen a handful of times. The rearrangement links TRBV7-2 to TRBJ2-7; D is perhaps TRBD1 (5 bases). The CDR3 is made up of 13 amino acids. The germline V gene encodes CDR1 SGHTA and CDR2 FQGNSA. V shed 5 bases and J shed 5 bases, with 13 bases lying between them. The CDR3 DNA reads as TGTGCCAGCAGCGCAAGCAGGGTCAACGAGCAGTACTTC. Its protein product is CASSASRVNEQYF.

The chain links TRBV28 to TRBJ1-1; D gene unclear. Deletions cut 5 bases from V and 2 bases from J, with 12 bases between. CDR3 length equals 14 residues. The germline V gene has CDR1 MDHEN and CDR2 SYDVKM. CDR3: CASSRRHTNTEAFF. CDR3 sequence (DNA): TGTGCCAGCAGTCGCAGACATACCAACACTGAAGCTTTCTTT.

The chain has TRBV5-8 and TRBJ2-3; 7 nucleotides match TRBD2. CDR3 length: 16 residues. CDR1 SGHTS and CDR2 YDEGEE come from the germline V gene. V trimming: 4 bases; J trimming: 2 bases; junction bases outside the gene matches: 10. In DNA form, the CDR3 reads TGTGCCAGCAGCCCCCTAGGGGAGGGCTACACAGATACGCAGTATTTT. This translates into CASSPLGEGYTDTQYF.